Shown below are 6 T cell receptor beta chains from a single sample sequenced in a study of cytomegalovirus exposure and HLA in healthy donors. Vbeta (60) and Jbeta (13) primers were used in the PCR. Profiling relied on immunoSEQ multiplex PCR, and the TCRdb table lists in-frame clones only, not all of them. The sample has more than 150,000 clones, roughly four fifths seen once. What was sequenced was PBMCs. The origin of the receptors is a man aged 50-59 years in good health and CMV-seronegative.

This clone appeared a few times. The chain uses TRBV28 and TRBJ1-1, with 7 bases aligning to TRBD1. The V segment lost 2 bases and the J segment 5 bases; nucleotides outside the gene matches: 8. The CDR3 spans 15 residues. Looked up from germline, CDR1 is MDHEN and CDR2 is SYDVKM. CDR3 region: CASSLGTVRGTEAFF. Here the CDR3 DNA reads TGTGCCAGCAGTTTAGGGACAGTTAGGGGGACTGAAGCTTTCTTT.

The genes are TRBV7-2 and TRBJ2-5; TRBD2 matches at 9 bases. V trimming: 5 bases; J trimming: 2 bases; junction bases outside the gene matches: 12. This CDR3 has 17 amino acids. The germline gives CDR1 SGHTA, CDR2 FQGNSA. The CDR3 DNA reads TGTGCCAGCAGCCCACGACCCCTGACTAGCGGACAAGAGACCCAGTACTTC. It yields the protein CASSPRPLTSGQETQYF.

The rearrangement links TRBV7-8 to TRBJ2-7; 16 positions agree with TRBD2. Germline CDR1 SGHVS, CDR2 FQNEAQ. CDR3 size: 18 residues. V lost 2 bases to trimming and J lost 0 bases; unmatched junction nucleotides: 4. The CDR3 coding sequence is TGTGCCAGCAGCTTAAAGGGACTAGCGGGAGGGGTCTCCTACGAGCAGTACTTC. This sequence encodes CASSLKGLAGGVSYEQYF.

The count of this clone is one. The DNA of the CDR3 is TGTGCCAGCAGAACTCAGGGGTATTCACCCCTCCACTTT. The encoded protein is CASRTQGYSPLHF. The V gene is TRBV28, the J gene TRBJ1-6; the D gene is possibly TRBD1 (6 bases). Germline V gene sequence: CDR1 MDHEN, CDR2 SYDVKM. Deletions cut 6 bases from V and 8 bases from J, with 11 bases between. The CDR3 sequence is 13 residues long.

CDR3 sequence reads: CASSAYGTANTEAFF. For the CDR3, the DNA is TGTGCCAGCAGCGCATATGGGACAGCGAACACTGAAGCTTTCTTT. The chain combines TRBV5-5 with TRBJ1-1, with TRBD1 matching over 7 bases. Germline values: CDR1 SGHKS, CDR2 YYEKEE (reference sequence). The ends lost 4 bases at V and 1 base at J; junction bases unmatched: 7. CDR3 size: 15 residues. Together with reference TRBV5-5 and TRBJ1-1, the CDR3 gives the full variable domain: DAGVTQSPTHLIKTRGQQVTLRCSPISGHKSVSWYQQVLGQGPQFIFQYYEKEERGRGNFPDRFSARQFPNYSSELNVNALLLGDSALYLCASSAYGTANTEAFFGQGTRLTVV.

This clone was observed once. The CDR3 reads CASTGTGVIEQFF. The CDR3 DNA reads TGTGCCAGCACCGGGACAGGGGTAATTGAGCAGTTCTTC. The V call is TRBV7-9, the J call TRBJ2-1; 10 bases fit TRBD1. With 7 bases clipped from V and 9 bases from J, the junction kept 6 bases outside the gene matches. Germline-derived CDR1 and CDR2 are SEHNR and FQNEAQ (reference sequence). The CDR3 spans 13 residues.